The clone carrying this TCR beta chain was recorded only once. Antigen unknown. These data belong to a study of T cell repertoires in cytomegalovirus infection. TCRdb ran MiXCR on the reads and lists one entry per CDR3 protein. The top ten hold 13% of the sample, which has approximately 990,000 distinct CDR3 sequences, approximately 30% seen once. Specimen: cultured CD8+ T cells from PBMCs, collected from culture after CMV antigen stimulation. The receptor was isolated from a human donor in good health (CMV status not recorded). Some clones in this sample may be carry-over from other donors' samples.

For the CDR3, the DNA is TGCGCCAGCAGCCAAGACGGCAGGGGGCCCTACAATGAGCAGTTCTTC. Residues: CASSQDGRGPYNEQFF. This chain uses TRBV4-1 with TRBJ2-1; 8 bases fit TRBD1. There are 16 residues in the CDR3. From germline, CDR1 is MGHRA and CDR2 YSYEKL. V lost 0 bases, J lost 2 bases, and 3 bases stayed unmatched.